The T cell receptor (beta chain) under discussion was sequenced for a study of blood T cell repertoires in COVID-19. Study summary: Researchers got acute and convalescent COVID-19 samples from the United States, Italy and Spain. PBMCs, B-cell-depleted T cells, or T cells provided the cDNA or gDNA that made up the material.

Profiling relied on immunoSEQ multiplex PCR, and the TCRdb table lists in-frame clones only, not all of them. The sample has some 250,000 clones; about 84% are singletons. CDR1 MDHEN and CDR2 SYDVKM come from the germline V gene. The CDR3 runs 14 residues. Trimming cost V 1 base and J 6 bases; bases outside gene matches: 5. The specimen sequenced was peripheral blood. This receptor was taken from a man aged 80 or over with acute or convalescent COVID-19. The chain combines TRBV28 with TRBJ2-7, with TRBD1 matching 8 bases. The CDR3 loop reads CASSLYQGAREQYF. The CDR3 nucleotides are TGTGCCAGCAGTTTATACCAGGGGGCGCGCGAGCAGTACTTC.